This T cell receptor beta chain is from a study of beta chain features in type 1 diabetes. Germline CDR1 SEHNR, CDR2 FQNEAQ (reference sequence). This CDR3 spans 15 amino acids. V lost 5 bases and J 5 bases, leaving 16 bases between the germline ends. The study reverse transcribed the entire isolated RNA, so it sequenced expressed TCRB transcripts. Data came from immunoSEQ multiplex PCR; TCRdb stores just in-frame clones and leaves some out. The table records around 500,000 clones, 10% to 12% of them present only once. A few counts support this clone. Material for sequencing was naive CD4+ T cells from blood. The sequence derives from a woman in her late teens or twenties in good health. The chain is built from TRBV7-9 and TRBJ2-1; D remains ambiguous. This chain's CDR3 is CASSLGLGPDNEQFF. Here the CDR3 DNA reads TGTGCCAGCAGCCTAGGGTTAGGGCCCGACAATGAGCAGTTCTTC. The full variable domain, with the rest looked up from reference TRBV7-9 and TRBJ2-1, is DTGVSQNPRHKITKRGQNVTFRCDPISEHNRLYWYRQTLGQGPEFLTYFQNEAQLEKSRLLSDRFSAERPKGSFSTLEIQRTEQGDSAMYLCASSLGLGPDNEQFFGPGTRLTVL.